A selection of T cell receptor beta chains follows, all from one sample in a study of T cell responses to AZD1222 COVID-19 vaccine. TCRdb keeps only in-frame clones here, not all; method: immunoSEQ multiplex PCR. The data contain about 120,000 clones, 85% to 95% of them singletons. The sample in question was peripheral blood, obtained 28 days after the second AZD1222 dose. These receptors all stem from an adult who received the AZD1222 COVID-19 vaccine. Both conserved end residues are part of each CDR3. Fields, in order: V gene, D gene, clone size, J gene, CDR3 DNA, CDR3 protein. A D gene is named only where the DNA matches it firmly. Only some rows state a clone size, as once, few, many or a class for expanded clones.

>TRBV9|-|-|TRBJ2-2
TGTGCCAGCAGCGTAGACGGACTGAACACCGGGGAGCTGTTTTTT
CASSVDGLNTGELFF
>TRBV5-4|-|-|TRBJ1-2
TGTGCCAGCAGCGTAGACGGTAACTATGGCTACACCTTC
CASSVDGNYGYTF
>TRBV6-5|TRBD1|-|TRBJ1-1
TGTGCCAGCAGTTACGGGACAGCGAACACTGAAGCTTTCTTT
CASSYGTANTEAFF
>TRBV12-3/TRBV12-4|-|-|TRBJ1-1
TGTGCCAGCAGAATATACACTGAAGCTTTCTTT
CASRIYTEAFF
>TRBV12-3/TRBV12-4|-|-|TRBJ2-2
TGTGCCAGCACCGCCTTCTTCGGGGAGCTGTTTTTT
CASTAFFGELFF
>TRBV7-2|-|-|TRBJ1-1
TGTGCCAGCAGCCCTTATCCAGGCACTGAAGCTTTCTTT
CASSPYPGTEAFF
>TRBV5-1|TRBD2|-|TRBJ2-7
TGCGCCAGCAGCTTGTGGGCGGGAGGCCCCTACGAGCAGTACTTC
CASSLWAGGPYEQYF
>TRBV5-5|-|few|TRBJ1-5
TGTGCCAGCAGCTTGAGACCCCAAGTAGGCAATCAGCCCCAGCATTTT
CASSLRPQVGNQPQHF
>TRBV10-3|-|-|TRBJ2-1
TGTGCCATCTGGAGCTTAGTGACAGGCCCTACTAGTAACAATGAGCAGTTCTTC
CAIWSLVTGPTSNNEQFF
>TRBV21-1|-|-|TRBJ2-1
TGTGCCAGCAGCGAACGGCTCTGGGGGGCCCCTGAGCAGTTCTTC
CASSERLWGAPEQFF
>TRBV27|TRBD2|once|TRBJ2-3
TGTGCCAGCAGTTCGGGACTAGCGGGAGAAACTGATACGCAGTATTTT
CASSSGLAGETDTQYF
>TRBV7-2|-|-|TRBJ1-3
TGTGCCAGCAGCCCAAGTCACGACAGGGGAAACACCATATATTTT
CASSPSHDRGNTIYF
>TRBV27|TRBD1|-|TRBJ2-7
TGTGCCAGCAGTTCGTCGGGGACAGGGGGCTTGGGCGAGCAGTACTTC
CASSSSGTGGLGEQYF
>TRBV7-9|TRBD1|-|TRBJ2-1
TGTGCCAGCAGCCCCGGACAGGGTTTGGGTGAGCAGTTCTTC
CASSPGQGLGEQFF
>TRBV4-1|-|-|TRBJ2-7
TGCGCCAGCAGCCAAGGAGGATCGGGGTCCTATTACGAGCAGTACTTC
CASSQGGSGSYYEQYF
>TRBV27|-|-|TRBJ1-3
TGTGCCAGCTGTGCGACGGGCCCAATCTCTGGAAACACCATATATTTT
CASCATGPISGNTIYF
>TRBV15|TRBD1|-|TRBJ2-7
TGTGCCACCAGCAGAGGCGGTGGGACAGGAACCTACGAGCAGTACTTC
CATSRGGGTGTYEQYF
>TRBV7-2|-|-|TRBJ2-3
TGTGCCAGCAGCTTAGACGCTGTGTATCGGGGCCCAGATACGCAGTATTTT
CASSLDAVYRGPDTQYF
>TRBV6-1|-|-|TRBJ2-7
TGTGCCAGCAGTGACGGTTACGAGCAGTACTTC
CASSDGYEQYF
>TRBV5-4|-|-|TRBJ2-7
TGTGCCAGCAGCTTGGGGTCAGGGTCCCCCAGCTCCTACGAGCAGTACTTC
CASSLGSGSPSSYEQYF
>TRBV24-1|-|-|TRBJ1-4
TGTGCCACCGGTCTGACAGGAGCTAATGAAAAACTGTTTTTT
CATGLTGANEKLFF
>TRBV5-5|TRBD1|-|TRBJ2-7
TGTGCCAGCAGCTTCTCGGACAGGGCTTACGAGCAGTACTTC
CASSFSDRAYEQYF
>TRBV7-9|-|-|TRBJ2-2
TGTGCCAGCAGCTTAGAAGTGGTGAAGGACGGGGAGCTGTTTTTT
CASSLEVVKDGELFF
>TRBV19|-|-|TRBJ1-2
TGTGCCGTTACTCTGGACAGCTATGGCTACACCTTC
CAVTLDSYGYTF
>TRBV4-1|-|few|TRBJ2-1
TGCGCCAGCAGCCAAGAATCAATGGCAGGGTGGAGTGAGCAGTTCTTC
CASSQESMAGWSEQFF
>TRBV28|TRBD2|-|TRBJ2-1
TGTGCCAGCAGTTTGAAGTATTATAGAAAGGCGGGGGGCTATAATGAGCAGTTCTTC
CASSLKYYRKAGGYNEQFF
>TRBV30|-|once|TRBJ1-2
TGTGCCTGGACCCCGGCAATTCTCTATGGCTACACCTTC
CAWTPAILYGYTF
>TRBV18|-|-|TRBJ2-5
TGTGCCAGCTCACCTACTAAGCAAGAGACCCAGTACTTC
CASSPTKQETQYF
>TRBV2|-|-|TRBJ2-7
TGTGCCAGCAGTGGAGTCACAGCCATCTACGAGCAGTACTTC
CASSGVTAIYEQYF
>TRBV10-3|-|few|TRBJ1-2
TGTGCCTCCTGCCCAGCGGACGCTAACTATGGCTACACCTTC
CASCPADANYGYTF
>TRBV5-1|TRBD1|-|TRBJ1-5
TGCGCCAGCAGCTTGGGTCAGGACAGGAGTCAGCCCCAGCATTTT
CASSLGQDRSQPQHF
>TRBV7-2|-|-|TRBJ2-7
TGTGCCAGCAGCTTAGGGCCAGCGGAGAACTACGAGCAGTACTTC
CASSLGPAENYEQYF
>TRBV6-5|TRBD2|-|TRBJ2-3
TGTGCCAGCAGTTACGGACTAGCGGGGGACACAGATACGCAGTATTTT
CASSYGLAGDTDTQYF
>TRBV6-5|-|-|TRBJ1-3
TGTGCCAGCAGTTACATAGCACAGCCTTCTGGAAACACCATATATTTT
CASSYIAQPSGNTIYF
>TRBV15|-|once|TRBJ1-3
TGTGCCACCAGCAGAGGTCCGTCTGGAAACACCATATATTTT
CATSRGPSGNTIYF
>TRBV15|-|-|TRBJ1-1
TGTGCCACCAGCAGGGGAACTGAAGCTTTCTTT
CATSRGTEAFF
>TRBV7-6|TRBD1|-|TRBJ2-2
TGTGCCAGCAGCCGCCGGACAGGGGAAAAAGCCGGGGAGCTGTTTTTT
CASSRRTGEKAGELFF
>TRBV2|-|-|TRBJ1-2
TGTGCCAGCAGGACCCAAAGGGGGGGCTATGGCTACACCTTC
CASRTQRGGYGYTF
>TRBV5-1|-|-|TRBJ1-5
TGCGCCAGCAGCTTGGCTCCCAGGGGCGGCAATCAGCCCCAGCATTTT
CASSLAPRGGNQPQHF
>TRBV5-1|TRBD1|-|TRBJ1-1
TGCGCCAGCAGCTTGAGGCCAGGGGGGATCAACACTGAAGCTTTCTTT
CASSLRPGGINTEAFF
>TRBV9|TRBD1|-|TRBJ1-2
TGTGCCAGCAGCCAAAACCCCACAGGGGACTATGGCTACACCTTC
CASSQNPTGDYGYTF
>TRBV15|TRBD1|-|TRBJ2-3
TGTGCCACCGCTCGGGACAGCTTTATTACGCAGTATTTT
CATARDSFITQYF
>TRBV6-5|-|-|TRBJ2-7
TGTGCCAGCAGTTACTCGACAAACGAGCAGTACTTC
CASSYSTNEQYF
>TRBV6-1|-|-|TRBJ2-5
TGTGCCAGCAGTGACAGCGGCTTGGAGACCCAGTACTTC
CASSDSGLETQYF
>TRBV2|TRBD1|once|TRBJ1-6
TGTGCCAGCAGGGACCGGACAGGGCGGCCCAATTCACCCCTCCACTTT
CASRDRTGRPNSPLHF
>TRBV2|TRBD1|once|TRBJ1-1
TGTGCCAGCACCACGGGACAGACACCGAACACTGAAGCTTTCTTT
CASTTGQTPNTEAFF
>TRBV11-2|TRBD1|-|TRBJ1-5
TGTGCCAGCAGCTCGGACAGGGAAGAAAGTCAGCCCCAGCATTTT
CASSSDREESQPQHF
>TRBV12-3/TRBV12-4|-|once|TRBJ2-1
TGTGCCAGCAGTTTATTCCGTGAGCAGTTCTTC
CASSLFREQFF
>TRBV5-8|TRBD1|-|TRBJ1-5
TGTGCCAGCAGCTCCCAGGGGGGAGGTCAGCCCCAGCATTTT
CASSSQGGGQPQHF
>TRBV28|-|-|TRBJ1-4
TGTGCCAGCAGTTTAATTTCGGGATTGAATGAAAAACTGTTTTTT
CASSLISGLNEKLFF
>TRBV27|TRBD2|-|TRBJ2-2
TGTGCCAGCAAGTTTTGGGGGACCGGGACTAGCGGGGGTATGAACACCGGGGAGCTGTTTTTT
CASKFWGTGTSGGMNTGELFF
>TRBV6-5|-|-|TRBJ1-1
TGTGCCAGCAGCAGGGGTTCAGTTACTGAAGCTTTCTTT
CASSRGSVTEAFF
>TRBV27|-|-|TRBJ1-2
TGTGCCAGCAGTCCGACAATTAACTATGGCTACACCTTC
CASSPTINYGYTF
>TRBV5-7|-|-|TRBJ1-1
TGTGCCAGCAGCTTGGTTGAGGGGTTTCATGAAGCTTTCTTT
CASSLVEGFHEAFF